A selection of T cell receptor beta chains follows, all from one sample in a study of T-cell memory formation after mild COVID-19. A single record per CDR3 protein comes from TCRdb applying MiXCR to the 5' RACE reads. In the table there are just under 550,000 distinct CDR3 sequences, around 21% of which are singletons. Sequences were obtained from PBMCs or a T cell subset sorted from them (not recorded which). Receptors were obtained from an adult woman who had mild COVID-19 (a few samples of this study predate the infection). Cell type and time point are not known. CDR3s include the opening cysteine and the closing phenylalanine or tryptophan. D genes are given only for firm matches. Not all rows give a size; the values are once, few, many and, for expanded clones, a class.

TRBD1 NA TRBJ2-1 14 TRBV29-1 TGCAGCGTTGAGGACGGACAGGGGATGTCTGAGCAGTTCTTC CSVEDGQGMSEQFF
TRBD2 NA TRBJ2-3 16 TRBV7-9 TGTGCCAGCACCCCGGGAGGAGCGGCTAGCACAGATACGCAGTATTTT CASTPGGAASTDTQYF
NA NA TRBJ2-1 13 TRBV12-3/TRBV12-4 TGTGCCAGCAGTGTTTTTGGGTGGAATGAGCAGTTCTTC CASSVFGWNEQFF
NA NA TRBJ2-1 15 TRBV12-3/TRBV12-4 TGTGCCAGCAGTTTGCGCCGGACAGTATACAATGAGCAGTTCTTC CASSLRRTVYNEQFF
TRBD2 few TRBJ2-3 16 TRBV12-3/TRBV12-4 TGTGCCAGCAGTTCCCACGGACTAGCGGGGATAGATACGCAGTATTTT CASSSHGLAGIDTQYF
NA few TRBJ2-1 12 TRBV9 TGTGCCAGCAGCGTAACAGGCAATGAGCAGTTCTTC CASSVTGNEQFF
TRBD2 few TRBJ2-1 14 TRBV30 TGTGCCTGGAAGAGCGGGGAAAACTACAATGAGCAGTTCTTC CAWKSGENYNEQFF
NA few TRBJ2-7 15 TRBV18 TGTGCCAGCTCACTACCGGACAGAGCCGCCTACGAGCAGTACTTC CASSLPDRAAYEQYF
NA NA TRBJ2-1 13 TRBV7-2 TGTGCCAGCAGCCCGGACACCTTGGGGGGGCAGTTCTTC CASSPDTLGGQFF
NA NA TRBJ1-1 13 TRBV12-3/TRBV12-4 TGTGCCAGCAGGTCCGGGGCTTTGGCTGAAGCTTTCTTT CASRSGALAEAFF
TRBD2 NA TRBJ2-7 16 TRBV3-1 TGTGCCAGCAGCCCCCCGACTAGCGGGCCGTTCTACGAGCAGTACTTC CASSPPTSGPFYEQYF
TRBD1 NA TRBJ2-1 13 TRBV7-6 TGTGCCAGCAGCCCACCAGGGGGTTATGAGCAGTTCTTC CASSPPGGYEQFF
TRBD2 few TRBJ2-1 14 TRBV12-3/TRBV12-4 TGTGCCAGCACCAAGCGGGATTCCTACAATGAGCAGTTCTTC CASTKRDSYNEQFF
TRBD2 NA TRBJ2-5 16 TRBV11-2 TGTGCCAGCAGCCCGGGACTAGCGGGAGCTGCGGAGACCCAGTACTTC CASSPGLAGAAETQYF
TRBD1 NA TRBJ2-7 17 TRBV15 TGTGCCACCAGCAGAGTTCACTGGACAGGGAGGACCTACGAGCAGTACTTC CATSRVHWTGRTYEQYF
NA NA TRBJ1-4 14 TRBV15 TGTGCCACCAGCAGAGAGGGGGCACGTGAAAAACTGTTTTTT CATSREGAREKLFF
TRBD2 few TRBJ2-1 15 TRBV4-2 TGTGCCAGCAGCCACGACGGACTAGACTACAATGAGCAGTTCTTC CASSHDGLDYNEQFF
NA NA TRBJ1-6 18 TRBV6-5 TGTGCCAGCAGTTACGAGCGGGCGGGGCCCACCGGCAATTCACCCCTCCACTTT CASSYERAGPTGNSPLHF
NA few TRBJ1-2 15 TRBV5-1 TGCGCCAGCAGCTGGGTAGGAGATAATATGGGAGGCTACACCTTC CASSWVGDNMGGYTF
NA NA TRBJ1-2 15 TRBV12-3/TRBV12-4 TGTGCCAGCAGTTTGAGGCAGTATACTAACTATGGCTACACCTTC CASSLRQYTNYGYTF
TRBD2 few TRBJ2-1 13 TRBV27 TGTGCCAGCAGTTCCGTAGCGGGGGGGTGGTCGTTCTTC CASSSVAGGWSFF
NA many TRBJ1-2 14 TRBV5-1 TGCGCCAGCAGCTTGGATACAGTCCTCTATGGCTACACCTTC CASSLDTVLYGYTF
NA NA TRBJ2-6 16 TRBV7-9 TGTGCCAGCAGCCCTCCGACAGCCTCTGGGGCCAACGTCCTGACTTTC CASSPPTASGANVLTF
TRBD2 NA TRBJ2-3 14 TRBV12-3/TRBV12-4 TGTGCCAGCAGGACTAGCGGGCTCACAGATACGCAGTATTTT CASRTSGLTDTQYF
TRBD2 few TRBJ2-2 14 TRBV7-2 TGTGCCAGCAGCCTAGCGGGAGAGGTCGGGGAGCTGTTTTTT CASSLAGEVGELFF
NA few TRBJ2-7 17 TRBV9 TGTGCCAGCAGCGTAGAGCCTAAGGGCTCTTTGTCCGGCGAGCAGTACTTC CASSVEPKGSLSGEQYF
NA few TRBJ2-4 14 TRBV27 TGTGCCAGCTCCCCACCCGGGGCGGGGAACATTCAGTACTTC CASSPPGAGNIQYF
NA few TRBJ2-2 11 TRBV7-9 TGTGCCAGAGGGGACACCGGGGAGCTGTTTTTT CARGDTGELFF
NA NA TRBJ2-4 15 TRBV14 TGTGCCAGCAGCCATACCCTTATAGCCAAAAACATTCAGTACTTC CASSHTLIAKNIQYF
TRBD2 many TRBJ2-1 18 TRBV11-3 TGTGCCAGCAGCCGAGGTGCTAGCGGGGGGCCCCTGGGGAATGAGCAGTTCTTC CASSRGASGGPLGNEQFF
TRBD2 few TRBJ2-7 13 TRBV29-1 TGCAGCGTTGAGAGAGCGGGATCGGGCGAGCAGTACTTC CSVERAGSGEQYF
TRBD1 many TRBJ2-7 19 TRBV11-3 TGTGCCAGCAGCTCTCACCCCGGGACAGGGGGTATGAGCTCCTACGAGCAGTACTTC CASSSHPGTGGMSSYEQYF
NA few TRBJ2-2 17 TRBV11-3 TGTGCCAGCAGCTTAGGGGCGCGGAAAGTGAACACCGGGGAGCTGTTTTTT CASSLGARKVNTGELFF
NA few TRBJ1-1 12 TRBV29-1 TGCAGCGTTTCATTTGCCAACACTGAAGCTTTCTTT CSVSFANTEAFF
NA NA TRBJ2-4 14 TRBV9 TGTGCCAGCAGCCCCGGCGGTACCGGGAACATTCAGTACTTC CASSPGGTGNIQYF
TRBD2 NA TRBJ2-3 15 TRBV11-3 TGTGCCAGCAGCAAACTTAGCGGGGGCACAGATACGCAGTATTTT CASSKLSGGTDTQYF
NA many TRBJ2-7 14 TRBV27 TGTGCCAGCAGTTTTTCACAGTTCGGGTACGAGCAGTACTTC CASSFSQFGYEQYF
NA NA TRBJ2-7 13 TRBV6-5 TGTGCCACCGCTAGGCTTTCCTCCTACGAGCAGTACTTC CATARLSSYEQYF
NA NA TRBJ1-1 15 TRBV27 TGTGCCAGCAGTTTATTCGTTCCCGGGGACACTGAAGCTTTCTTT CASSLFVPGDTEAFF
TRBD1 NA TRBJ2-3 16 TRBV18 TGTGCCAGCTCACCGCCACAGGGGGCTGGGGTAAATACGCAGTATTTT CASSPPQGAGVNTQYF
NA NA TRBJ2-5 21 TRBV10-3 TGTGCCATCAGTGAGTCGATAGGTTCGGTAATCCGGGAAAGCCCCATCGGGACCCAGTACTTC CAISESIGSVIRESPIGTQYF